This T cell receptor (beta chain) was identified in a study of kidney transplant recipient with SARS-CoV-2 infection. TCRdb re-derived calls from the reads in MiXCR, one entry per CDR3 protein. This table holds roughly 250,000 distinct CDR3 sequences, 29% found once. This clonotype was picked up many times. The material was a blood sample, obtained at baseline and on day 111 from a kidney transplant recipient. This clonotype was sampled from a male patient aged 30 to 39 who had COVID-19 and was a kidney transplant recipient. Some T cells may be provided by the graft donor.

CDR3: CASSYKGATYGYTF. The CDR3 DNA reads TGTGCCAGCAGTTACAAGGGGGCCACTTATGGCTACACCTTC. The chain combines TRBV6-6 with TRBJ1-2; 7 bases are shared with TRBD1. Germline loops: CDR1 MNHNY, CDR2 SVGAGI (reference sequence). V lost 2 bases and J lost 5; bases outside the gene matches: 5. This CDR3 comprises 14 residues.